A single T cell receptor (beta chain) is shown here with its context. It has no known antigen specificity. Base qualities are not at hand, and no much larger clone is one base apart. The immunoSEQ Assay, a bias-controlled multiplex PCR, was used to amplify TCRbeta CDR3 regions from genomic DNA. Turning to the authors' computational methods: Nucleated cell counts per sample were estimated from amplification of reference gene primers within the assay. To quantify the absolute abundance of each unique TCRbeta CDR3 rearrangement, sequence reads were collapsed and filtered. Productive Simpson clonality was computed per sample as the square root of Simpson's diversity index over productive rearrangements. Sourced from immuneACCESS, this table was stored by TCRdb with only in-frame sequences that have V and J called. A share of the clones is absent; for the studies checked, an unresolved V gene accounts for under half, and the remainder has no known explanation. V, J and clone size were drawn from that table, and D and trimming were deduced from the DNA. This sample comprises 220,000 or so clones, around 82% of them detected only once. The top ten clonotypes cover 3% to 4% of the sample.

The collaborating institutions used their own protocols to collect whole blood in K2EDTA tubes. Collaborator samples were shipped for TCRbeta analysis as frozen whole blood, isolated PBMCs, or DNA extracted from either sample type. The sample belongs to a study of blood T cell repertoires in COVID-19 (dated by TCRdb to 2020 to 2022). In the study overall: Samples from collaborators originated in the United States, Italy and Spain and spanned both the acute and convalescent phases of COVID-19. Samples came from the ongoing ImmuneRACE study (first 160 participants) plus 1,254 subjects from 6 global collaborators. The prospective study material was composed of cDNA or gDNA derived from T cells, B-cell-depleted T cells, or PBMCs. A freely available public database, intended as a resource for researchers studying the immune response to SARS-CoV-2, is where the repertoires were released. The dataset comprised deeply sampled blood TCRbeta repertoires from subjects exposed to, actively infected with, or recovered from COVID-19. Where HLA class I and class II types were available, the types were taken from metadata supplied by the sample provider, not from assay-based typing. A de-identified subject ID, COVID-19 status, age in years and sex were almost always included in the sample metadata.

Points the paper makes about the study in general: Clinical and demographic metadata were provided uncurated, with the amount varying by source and participant.

From its cysteine to its phenylalanine, the CDR3 spans 16 amino acids. Left in the record is the CDR3 DNA by itself, 48 bases read in frame from the first base. V is reduced by 5 bases and J by 1 base, leaving a spacing of 15 bases between them. Taken from the germline V gene, the CDR1 and CDR2 loops are SGHVS and FQNEAQ. The chain joins TRBV7-8 to TRBJ1-3, with TRBD1 as a weak D call on 5 bases. Sequencing input: peripheral blood. The clonotype originates from an elderly woman with acute or convalescent COVID-19. The bases read TGTGCCAGCAGCAGTCCTAGGGGTGGATCTGGAAACACCATATATTTT. The resulting protein is CASSSPRGGSGNTIYF. Outside the CDR3, residues come from the reference TRBV7-8 and TRBJ1-3 proteins, so the full variable domain is: GAGVSQSPRYKVAKRGQDVALRCDPISGHVSLFWYQQALGQGPEFLTYFQNEAQLDKSGLPSDRFFAERPEGSVSTLKIQRTQQEDSAVYLCASSSPRGGSGNTIYFGEGSWLTVV.